The 10 T cell receptor beta chains presented below share a single source sample, sequenced in a study of shared clonotypes between healthy human individuals. Only in-frame clones appear in the TCRdb table, and some are missing; sequencing was by immunoSEQ multiplex PCR. The table shows some 1 million clones, with about 75% occurring only once. Material: memory CD4+ T cells sorted from blood. Noted subset: CD45RA-negative fraction. Every receptor here comes from a man aged 18 to 35 in good health.

The V and J genes are TRBV6-1 and TRBJ2-7, with 11 bases fitting TRBD2. CDR3 length equals 15 residues. The germline gives CDR1 MNHNS, CDR2 SASEGT. Trimming removed 0 bases from V and 7 bases from J; junction bases left unmatched: 5. As DNA, the CDR3 is TGTGCCAGCAGTGAAGCGTTAGCGGGGGGGAGGGAGCAGTACTTC. Translation gives CASSEALAGGREQYF.

Many counts were recorded for this clone. The chain is built from TRBV5-4 and TRBJ1-4; 7 bases fit TRBD1. The V gene end was trimmed by 2 bases and the J gene end by 10 bases; junction bases not matched to a gene: 11. CDR1 and CDR2 (germline): SGHNT, YYREEE (reference sequence). CDR3 length: 15 amino acids. This CDR3 reads CASSFSTGTAAKLFF. CDR3 coding DNA: TGTGCCAGCAGCTTTTCGACAGGGACGGCCGCAAAACTGTTTTTT.

The table lists this clone with a few counts. The gene calls are TRBV11-2 and TRBJ1-3, with D tentatively TRBD1 (5 bases). Germline loops: CDR1 SGHAT, CDR2 FQNNGV. Trimming pared 1 base from V and 0 bases from J, leaving 13 bases between. The CDR3 sequence is 17 residues long. This CDR3 reads CASSLASGGFSGNTIYF. The CDR3 nucleotides read TGTGCCAGCAGCTTAGCAAGCGGGGGTTTCTCTGGAAACACCATATATTTT.

Note on this clone: The same CDR3 arises from other DNA sequences in this sample as well. The chain is built from TRBV7-2 and TRBJ2-5, with unresolved D. The CDR3 is made up of 12 amino acids. The V end was cut by 5 bases, the J end by 2 bases, with 6 bases between. Germline-derived CDR1 and CDR2 are SGHTA and FQGNSA. CDR3 amino acids: CASSRIQETQYF. The CDR3 region has the DNA TGTGCCAGCAGCCGGATACAAGAGACCCAGTACTTC.

The V gene is TRBV10-3, the J gene TRBJ2-6, with D unresolved. CDR1 and CDR2 (germline): ENHRY, SYGVKD. V was cut by 6 bases and J by 0 bases, with 12 bases left in between. The CDR3 has 16 residues. CDR3 loop: CAIRAGLGSGANVLTF. The CDR3 DNA follows: TGTGCCATCAGGGCCGGGTTAGGCTCTGGGGCCAACGTCCTGACTTTC.

This clone was seen just once. V usage is TRBV30 and J usage is TRBJ1-4, with TRBD1 as a possible D gene (6 bases). Trimming removed 0 bases at V and 7 bases at J, with 12 bases between. This CDR3 contains 14 residues. Germline lookup yields CDR1 GTSNPN and CDR2 SVGIG (reference sequence). CDR3 in DNA: TGTGCCTGGAGTGTACGGGGGGGGCGTGAAAAACTGTTTTTT. Translated: CAWSVRGGREKLFF. Looking up the rest from reference TRBV30 and TRBJ1-4 gives the full variable domain: SQTIHQWPATLVQPVGSPLSLECTVEGTSNPNLYWYRQAAGRGLQLLFYSVGIGQISSEVPQNLSASRPQDRQFILSSKKLLLSDSGFYLCAWSVRGGREKLFFGSGTQLSVL.

This clone showed up just a few times. The gene calls are TRBV29-1 and TRBJ2-3, with a possible D match to TRBD2 (6 bases). Looked up from germline, CDR1 is SQVTM and CDR2 is ANQGSEA. The CDR3 consists of 16 residues. Between the trimmed V and J ends, which lost 4 bases and 3 bases, there was a span of 20 bases. The CDR3 protein is CSVGTPTRRGTDTQYF. The CDR3 DNA is TGCAGCGTTGGAACCCCAACACGGAGGGGTACAGATACGCAGTATTTT.

This sequence joins TRBV7-9 and TRBJ2-3; 7 nucleotides agree with TRBD1. Germline CDR1 SEHNR, CDR2 FQNEAQ (reference sequence). Germline trimming cut 5 bases from V and 2 bases from J; bases unmatched to any gene: 10. This CDR3 has 16 amino acids. The CDR3 reads CASSTRQGRVTDTQYF. The CDR3 DNA reads as TGTGCCAGCAGCACCCGACAGGGAAGGGTCACAGATACGCAGTATTTT.

This clone appeared a single time. The identical CDR3 is also encoded by other nucleotide sequences in the sample. The chain combines TRBV6-5 with TRBJ2-7; no clear D gene. V lost 2 bases to trimming and J lost 1 base, with 6 bases between them. This CDR3 spans 13 amino acids. Germline-derived CDR1 and CDR2 are MNHEY and SVGAGI. CDR3 nucleotides: TGTGCCAGCAGTTACGCGCCGTCCTACGAGCAGTACTTC. It codes for CASSYAPSYEQYF.

The V gene is TRBV9, the J gene TRBJ2-3; TRBD2 agrees at 12 bases. Germline V gene data show CDR1 as SGDLS and CDR2 as YYNGEE. V lost 3 bases and J lost 5; bases outside the gene matches: 10. This CDR3 has 17 residues. Written as DNA, the CDR3 is TGTGCCAGCAGCGAGGCCTCGACTAGCGGGAGAAGAGATACGCAGTATTTT. It yields the protein CASSEASTSGRRDTQYF.